This T cell receptor (beta chain) is drawn from a study of blood T cell repertoires in COVID-19. As for the study in general: Acute and convalescent COVID-19 specimens originated in the United States, Italy and Spain. PBMCs, B-cell-depleted T cells, or T cells were the source of the cDNA or gDNA that made up the material.

Original analysis: Nucleated cell counts were estimated from reference gene primer amplification. Only in-frame clones appear in the TCRdb table, and some are missing; sequencing was by immunoSEQ multiplex PCR. The V and J calls and clone size were taken over from that table, and D and trimming were inferred from the DNA. Of 200,000 or so clones detected, 80% to 90% appear once; the ten largest clones hold approximately 10%. Sequences were obtained from peripheral blood. The sequence was obtained from a human donor with active or convalescent COVID-19. The donor label of this sample is uncertain.

CDR3 amino acids: CASSLAFFAGTGIRADTQYF. The CDR3 DNA reads as TGCGCCAGCAGCTTGGCCTTCTTCGCCGGGACAGGGATTAGGGCAGATACGCAGTATTTT. This rearrangement joins TRBV5-1 to TRBJ2-3, with TRBD1 identical over 9 bases. This CDR3 spans 20 amino acids. With V trimmed by 0 bases and J by 4 bases, 18 bases remained unmatched. The germline CDR1 and CDR2 sequences are SGHRS and YFSETQ.